Below, 26 T cell receptor beta chains from the same sample are listed, as sequenced in a study of shared clonotypes between healthy human individuals (dated by TCRdb to about 2020). CD8 naive samples consisted of CD45RO-negative cells that were positively selected for CCR7, yielding a CD45RA+CCR7+ population without TemRA cells. Library preparation employed the immunoSEQ multiplex PCR assay. This is the immuneACCESS table as TCRdb keeps it, with only in-frame sequences that have V and J called. A part of the clones is gone; compared with another copy, unresolved V genes explain less than half, and the rest is unexplained. The sample yields approximately 1.9 million clones; roughly 95% were counted once. Jointly, the top ten make up under 2% of the sample. Sequencing input: naive CD8+ T cells from PBMCs. The cell subset or site label corresponds to: CD45RA+CCR7+. These receptors all stem from a man aged 18 to 30 in good health. Some clones in this sample may be carry-over from other donors' samples.

CDR3 nucleotide sequence: TGCGCCAGCAGCTTGACCCCCAGGGGGCTGAACACTGAAGCTTTCTTT. Protein: CASSLTPRGLNTEAFF. This chain links TRBV5-1 with TRBJ1-1, with 8 nucleotides matching TRBD1. The CDR3 runs to 16 residues. Germline CDR1 and CDR2: SGHRS and YFSETQ. J was trimmed by 0 bases and V by 1 base; bases with no gene match: 5.

The V gene is TRBV2, the J gene TRBJ2-1; unclear D gene. The CDR3 totals 16 residues. Trimming removed 0 bases from V and 5 bases from J, with 14 bases in between. Germline CDR1 SNHLY, CDR2 FYNNEI. The CDR3 reads CASSEALRPTHNEQFF. The CDR3 nucleotides read TGTGCCAGCAGTGAAGCGCTTCGACCCACCCACAATGAGCAGTTCTTC.

The V call is TRBV6-5, the J call TRBJ1-2, with D unresolved. V was cut by 5 bases and J by 4 bases, with 11 bases left in between. From germline, CDR1 is MNHEY and CDR2 SVGAGI. There are 13 residues in the CDR3. CDR3 DNA: TGTGCCAGCAGTGAATGGACCCTCTATGGCTACACCTTC. This codes for CASSEWTLYGYTF.

The genes are TRBV9 and TRBJ1-2; tentatively, D is TRBD1 (6 bases). CDR1 SGDLS and CDR2 YYNGEE come from the germline V gene. CDR3 size: 14 residues. V was clipped by 0 bases and J by 6 bases, with 12 bases between them. As DNA, the CDR3 is TGTGCCAGCAGCGTAGGGGGCAGGGGTAATGGCTACACCTTC. Translation gives CASSVGGRGNGYTF.

A word on this clone: This sample includes further DNA sequences coding for the same CDR3. The chain employs TRBV7-9 and TRBJ2-7, with D maybe TRBD1 (6 bases). This CDR3 comprises 15 residues. Trimming stripped 0 bases from V and 3 bases from J, with 12 bases between. Germline V gene data show CDR1 as SEHNR and CDR2 as FQNEAQ (reference sequence). The CDR3 reads CASSLAQGRRYEQYF. The CDR3 bases are TGTGCCAGCAGCTTAGCGCAGGGGCGCCGCTACGAGCAGTACTTC.

V gene TRBV14 combines with J gene TRBJ2-1; the D gene could be TRBD1 or TRBD2 (5 bases each). Germline lookup yields CDR1 SGHDN and CDR2 FVKESK. Trimming took 0 bases from V and 12 from J, leaving 24 bases between them. The length of the CDR3 is 17 residues. The CDR3 loop is CASSQDPDSPIPAGQFF. The CDR3 nucleotides are TGTGCCAGCAGCCAAGATCCCGACAGCCCAATCCCCGCGGGGCAGTTCTTC.

As regards this clone: The same CDR3 can be traced to other DNA sequences in this sample. J is TRBJ2-2 and V is TRBV4-1; TRBD2 agrees at 7 bases. Looked up from germline, CDR1 is MGHRA and CDR2 is YSYEKL. This CDR3 has 16 residues. Losses at the gene ends were 0 bases for V and 1 base for J; bases not matched to a gene: 2. CDR3 sequence: CASSQEGGRNTGELFF. CDR3 nucleotides: TGCGCCAGCAGCCAAGAGGGAGGGAGGAACACCGGGGAGCTGTTTTTT.

The genes are TRBV7-9 and TRBJ2-2; the match to TRBD2 covers 10 bases. Germline CDR1 is SEHNR and CDR2 is FQNEAQ (reference sequence). The CDR3 consists of 17 residues. V shed 6 bases and J 0 bases; nucleotides not matched to a gene: 7. CDR3 loop: CASRTRTSGPNTGELFF. The DNA of the CDR3 is TGTGCCAGCAGGACTCGGACTAGCGGACCGAACACCGGGGAGCTGTTTTTT.

The genes are TRBV28 and TRBJ1-3, with a tentative D call TRBD1 (5 bases). The CDR3 loop spans 15 amino acids. Germline CDR1 is MDHEN and CDR2 is SYDVKM. V was pared by 2 bases and J by 4 bases, with 12 bases between. As DNA, the CDR3 is TGTGCCAGCAGTTTACTGGGGGTTTCCGGAAACACCATATATTTT. Encoded protein: CASSLLGVSGNTIYF.

The V call is TRBV7-9, the J call TRBJ2-7; TRBD1 matches at 8 bases. V lost 5 bases, J lost 2 bases, and 8 bases stayed unmatched. The CDR3 contains 15 residues. The germline V gene has CDR1 SEHNR and CDR2 FQNEAQ (reference sequence). The CDR3 DNA reads TGTGCCAGCAGCCGTGGACAGGGATTAACCTACGAGCAGTACTTC. Residues: CASSRGQGLTYEQYF.

The gene calls are TRBV4-2 and TRBJ2-7, with 8 positions matching TRBD2. V was clipped by 0 bases and J by 2 bases; unmatched bases: 12. Germline CDR1 is LGHNA and CDR2 is YNFKEQ. The CDR3 sequence is 18 residues long. In nucleotides, the CDR3 is TGTGCCAGCAGCCAAGATAATACTCGGCCGGGACTAGCCTACGAGCAGTACTTC. Its translation: CASSQDNTRPGLAYEQYF.

This clone was counted only a few times. J is TRBJ1-5 and V is TRBV15; D may be TRBD1 (5 bases). The CDR3 contains 14 residues. From germline, CDR1 is LNHNV and CDR2 YYDKDF (reference sequence). V was cut by 1 base and J by 5 bases, with 9 bases left in between. CDR3 sequence reads: CATSRAWGDQPQHF. CDR3 sequence (DNA): TGTGCCACCAGCAGAGCTTGGGGGGATCAGCCCCAGCATTTT.

V is TRBV6-1 and J is TRBJ2-1, with D possibly matching TRBD2 (6 bases). Between the trimmed V and J ends, which lost 8 bases and 4 bases, there was a span of 15 bases. CDR1 and CDR2 from the germline V gene are MNHNS and SASEGT. This CDR3 comprises 14 residues. The CDR3 DNA reads TGTGCCAGCGGGGACCTGGGGGGTTACAATGAGCAGTTCTTC. As protein: CASGDLGGYNEQFF.

This clone was observed a single time. This rearrangement joins TRBV11-2 to TRBJ2-3; possible D gene TRBD1, 6 bases. This CDR3 has 16 residues. Germline CDR1 reads SGHAT; CDR2 reads FQNNGV. The V end was cut by 5 bases, the J end by 2 bases, with 17 bases between. The CDR3 loop is CASSQGPGGFTDTQYF. CDR3 nucleotide sequence: TGTGCCAGCAGCCAGGGGCCGGGCGGATTCACAGATACGCAGTATTTT.

J is TRBJ1-2 and V is TRBV29-1, with a tentative D call TRBD1 (6 bases). Deletions cut 8 bases from V and 4 bases from J, with 11 bases between. The CDR3 totals 11 residues. The germline V gene has CDR1 SQVTM and CDR2 ANQGSEA. CDR3 DNA: TGCAGCCTTCGGGACACCTATGGCTACACCTTC. Translated: CSLRDTYGYTF.

The chain combines TRBV27 with TRBJ2-7, with D tentatively TRBD1 or TRBD2 (5 bases each). Germline-derived CDR1 and CDR2 are MNHEY and SMNVEV (reference sequence). This CDR3 has 14 amino acids. Trimming removed 5 bases from V and 6 bases from J, with 17 bases in between. This CDR3 reads CASSLNPRGREQYF. CDR3 bases: TGTGCCAGCAGTCTCAATCCGAGGGGACGCGAGCAGTACTTC.

The rearrangement uses TRBV19 and TRBJ2-7, with a tentative D call TRBD1 (5 bases). Between the trimmed V and J ends, which lost 5 bases and 10 bases, there was a span of 18 bases. Germline loops: CDR1 LNHDA, CDR2 SQIVND (reference sequence). The CDR3 extends over 13 amino acids. The CDR3 bases are TGTGCCAGTAGTGGGCGTGGGGCCGGCGGACAGTACTTC. This gives the protein CASSGRGAGGQYF.

The chain carries TRBV6-1 and TRBJ2-7; 10 nucleotides match TRBD2. This CDR3 has 15 amino acids. The germline CDR1 and CDR2 sequences are MNHNS and SASEGT. V lost 7 bases to trimming and J lost 0 bases; unmatched junction nucleotides: 6. The CDR3 protein is CASNLSGRSSYEQYF. CDR3 DNA sequence: TGTGCCAGCAACCTTAGCGGGAGGAGCTCCTACGAGCAGTACTTC.

The chain uses TRBV11-2 and TRBJ2-3; D not certain. V lost 4 bases to trimming and J lost 4 bases, with 12 bases between them. In germline, CDR1 is SGHAT, CDR2 FQNNGV. The CDR3 is 14 residues long. The CDR3 is CASSYSPMADTQYF. DNA of the CDR3: TGTGCCAGCAGCTATTCCCCGATGGCAGATACGCAGTATTTT.

In its sample, this clone was seen a few times. V and J are TRBV9 and TRBJ2-1, with a possible D match to TRBD2 (5 bases). Germline V gene data show CDR1 as SGDLS and CDR2 as YYNGEE. With 0 bases removed from V and 1 base from J, the gap between germline ends came to 17 bases. There are 18 residues in the CDR3. CDR3 DNA sequence: TGTGCCAGCAGCGTAGGGTTAAGGGTACGAGGGTCCTACAATGAGCAGTTCTTC. Translation: CASSVGLRVRGSYNEQFF.

This chain joins TRBV14 and TRBJ2-4; maybe TRBD2 (6 bases). V was trimmed by 3 bases and J by 5 bases, leaving 20 bases between them. Per the germline V gene, CDR1 is SGHDN and CDR2 is FVKESK. CDR3 length equals 17 residues. CDR3 DNA sequence: TGTGCCAGCAGCCAGGCCCTAGCGATAAAGGGTGAAAACATTCAGTACTTC. Translated: CASSQALAIKGENIQYF.

This clone occurred a few times. Distinct nucleotide sequences in the sample also encode this CDR3. The chain joins TRBV18 to TRBJ2-7, with a weak D call TRBD1 (6 bases). Germline V CDR1 and CDR2: KGHSH, LQKENI. The germline V and J ends were trimmed by 3 bases and 0 bases, with 6 bases remaining between them. The length of the CDR3 is 13 residues. Written as DNA, the CDR3 is TGTGCCAGCTCACCGGACAGCTCCTACGAGCAGTACTTC. This encodes CASSPDSSYEQYF.

This chain links TRBV11-2 with TRBJ2-5, with D tentatively TRBD1 (7 bases). V lost 5 bases and J lost 5, with 15 bases in between. In germline, CDR1 is SGHAT, CDR2 FQNNGV. The CDR3 consists of 14 residues. CDR3 DNA: TGTGCCAGCAGCCCGGCAGGGGGGAGTGAGACCCAGTACTTC. Its translation is CASSPAGGSETQYF.

This chain uses TRBV7-9 with TRBJ1-5; tentatively, D is TRBD1 (5 bases). The ends were cut back, 8 bases at V and 1 base at J, with 12 bases in the middle. There are 14 residues in the CDR3. The germline V gene encodes CDR1 SEHNR and CDR2 FQNEAQ (reference sequence). The CDR3, as DNA: TGTGCCAGCGGTATAGGGGACAGCAATCAGCCCCAGCATTTT. As protein: CASGIGDSNQPQHF.

On this clone: The junction does not match germline at one end; this may be a read error. This rearrangement joins TRBV10-2 to TRBJ2-5, with D hard to call. There are 9 residues in the CDR3. The germline V gene encodes CDR1 WSHSY and CDR2 SAAADI. In DNA, the CDR3 is TGCGCCAGCCGCGAGGACCACCACTTC. Translating gives CASREDHHF.

The chain links TRBV5-1 to TRBJ2-1; D might be TRBD2 (6 bases). Germline-derived CDR1 and CDR2 are SGHRS and YFSETQ. Trimming shortened V by 5 bases and J by 7 bases, and 13 bases separated the two germline ends. This CDR3 contains 13 residues. The CDR3 reads CASSWGAGNEQFF. The CDR3, as DNA: TGCGCCAGCAGTTGGGGAGCGGGTAATGAGCAGTTCTTC.